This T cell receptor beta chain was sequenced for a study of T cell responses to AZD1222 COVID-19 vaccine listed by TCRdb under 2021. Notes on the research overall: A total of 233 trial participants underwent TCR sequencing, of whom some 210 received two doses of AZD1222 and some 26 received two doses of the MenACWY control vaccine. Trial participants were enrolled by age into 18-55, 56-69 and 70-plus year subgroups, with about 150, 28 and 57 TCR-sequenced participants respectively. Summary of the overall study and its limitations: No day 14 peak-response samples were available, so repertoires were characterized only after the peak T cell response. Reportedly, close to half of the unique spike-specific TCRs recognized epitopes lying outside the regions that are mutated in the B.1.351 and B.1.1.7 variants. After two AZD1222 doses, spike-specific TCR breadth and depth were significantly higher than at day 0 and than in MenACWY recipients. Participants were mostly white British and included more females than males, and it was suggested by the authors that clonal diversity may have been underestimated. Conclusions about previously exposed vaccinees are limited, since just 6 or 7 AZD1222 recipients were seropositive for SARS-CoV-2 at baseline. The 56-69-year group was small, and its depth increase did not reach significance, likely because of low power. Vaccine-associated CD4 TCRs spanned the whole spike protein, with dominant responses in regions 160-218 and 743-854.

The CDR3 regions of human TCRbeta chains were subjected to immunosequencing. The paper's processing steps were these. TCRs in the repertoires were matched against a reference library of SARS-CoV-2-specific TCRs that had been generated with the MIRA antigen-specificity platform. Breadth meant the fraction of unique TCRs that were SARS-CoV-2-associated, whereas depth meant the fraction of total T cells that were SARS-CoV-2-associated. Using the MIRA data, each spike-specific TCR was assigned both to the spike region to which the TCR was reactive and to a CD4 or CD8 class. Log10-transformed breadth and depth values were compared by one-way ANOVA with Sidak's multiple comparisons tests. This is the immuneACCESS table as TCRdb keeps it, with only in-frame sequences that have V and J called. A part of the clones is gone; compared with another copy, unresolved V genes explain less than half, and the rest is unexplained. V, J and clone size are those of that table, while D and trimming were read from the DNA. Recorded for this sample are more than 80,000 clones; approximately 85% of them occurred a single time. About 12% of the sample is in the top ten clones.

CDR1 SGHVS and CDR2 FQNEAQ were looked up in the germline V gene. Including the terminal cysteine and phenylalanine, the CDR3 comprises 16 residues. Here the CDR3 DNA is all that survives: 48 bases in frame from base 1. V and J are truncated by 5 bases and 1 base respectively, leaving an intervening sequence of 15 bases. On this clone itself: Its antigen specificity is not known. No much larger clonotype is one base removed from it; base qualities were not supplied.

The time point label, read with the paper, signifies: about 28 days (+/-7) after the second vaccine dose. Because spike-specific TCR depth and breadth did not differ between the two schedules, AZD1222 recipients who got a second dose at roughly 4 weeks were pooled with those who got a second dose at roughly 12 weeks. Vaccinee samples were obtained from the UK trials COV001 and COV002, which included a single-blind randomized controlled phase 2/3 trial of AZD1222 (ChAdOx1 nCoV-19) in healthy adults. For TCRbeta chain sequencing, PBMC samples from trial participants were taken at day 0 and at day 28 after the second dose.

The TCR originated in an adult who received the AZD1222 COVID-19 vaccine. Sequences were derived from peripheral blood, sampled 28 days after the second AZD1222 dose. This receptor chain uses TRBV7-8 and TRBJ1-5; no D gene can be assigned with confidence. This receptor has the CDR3 CASSRDRSRSNQPQHF. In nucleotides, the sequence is TGTGCCAGCAGCCGCGACCGCAGTCGGAGCAATCAGCCCCAGCATTTT.